This entry features one T cell receptor beta chain sequence. What it binds is unknown. Treatment described: 15 to 20 received Ad26.COV2.S at low or high dose, single or two shots; about five received placebo; per-sample allocation not given. Day 63 following the first vaccine or placebo injection was when the samples were taken. The data belong to a study of Ad26.COV2.S vaccination and SARS-CoV-2 variants. From germline, CDR1 is LGHDT and CDR2 YNNKEL (reference sequence). This CDR3 has 15 amino acids. V lost 3 bases to trimming and J lost 3 bases; unmatched junction nucleotides: 7. TCRdb keeps only in-frame clones here, not all; method: immunoSEQ multiplex PCR. The data contain under 600,000 clones, 80% to 90% of them singletons. Overall study findings and caveats: Overall T cell responses may have been underestimated by the analyses of TCR breadth and depth.

The clonotype originates from a person between 18 and 65 years old who received the Ad26.COV2.S COVID-19 vaccine or a placebo. Source: peripheral blood, taken in a trial of Ad26.COV2.S vaccine versus placebo. The chain employs TRBV3-1 (or the pseudogene TRBV3-2) and TRBJ2-7; 8 nucleotides match TRBD2. The CDR3 protein is CASSQTSVKGYEQYF. CDR3 in DNA: TGTGCCAGCAGCCAGACTAGCGTAAAAGGCTACGAGCAGTACTTC.